The 13 T cell receptor beta chains presented below share a single source sample, sequenced in a study of monozygotic twins with cystic fibrosis. TCRdb's table, derived via immunoSEQ multiplex PCR, lists solely in-frame clones and lacks some. The data show some 35,000 clones, 66% seen once. The sequenced sample was blood. The receptors stem from a girl between 5 and 17 years old with cystic fibrosis.

V and J are TRBV6-5 and TRBJ2-1, with 12 positions matching TRBD2. Trimming removed 6 bases from V and 10 bases from J; junction bases left unmatched: 10. Germline V gene lookup returns CDR1 MNHEY and CDR2 SVGAGI. The CDR3 runs 15 residues. CDR3 nucleotide sequence: TGTGCCAGCAGGAAGACTAGCGGGAGTTTAGGGGAGCAGTTCTTC. It translates to CASRKTSGSLGEQFF.

The chain is built from TRBV4-1 and TRBJ2-2, with TRBD2 matching 9 bases. This CDR3 is 18 amino acids long. The V segment lost 0 bases and the J segment 5 bases; nucleotides outside the gene matches: 10. CDR1 and CDR2 from the germline V gene are MGHRA and YSYEKL. DNA of the CDR3: TGCGCCAGCAGCCAAGAGGCGGCGGGAGGGCCTAATACCGGGGAGCTGTTTTTT. Translated, it gives CASSQEAAGGPNTGELFF.

The chain links TRBV15 to TRBJ2-2; the D gene is possibly TRBD2 (6 bases). The germline gives CDR1 LNHNV, CDR2 YYDKDF (reference sequence). CDR3 length equals 15 residues. V gave up 0 bases and J gave up 8 bases, with 13 bases separating them. CDR3 in amino acids: CATSRDGRTIGELFF. Written as DNA, the CDR3 is TGTGCCACCAGCAGAGATGGGAGGACAATTGGGGAGCTGTTTTTT.

This clone turned up a few times. V is TRBV30 and J is TRBJ1-5; D uncertain. V was trimmed by 2 bases and J by 4 bases, leaving 9 bases between them. Germline lookup yields CDR1 GTSNPN and CDR2 SVGIG (reference sequence). The CDR3 is made up of 13 amino acids. The CDR3 region has the DNA TGTGCCTGGAGTTCAATGGGGAATCAGCCCCAGCATTTT. Translated, it gives CAWSSMGNQPQHF.

This clone came up a few times. The rearrangement joins TRBV6-5 to TRBJ2-2, with a tentative D call TRBD1 (5 bases). The CDR3 extends over 16 amino acids. V lost 0 bases, J lost 5 bases, and 13 bases lay in between. Germline-derived CDR1 and CDR2 are MNHEY and SVGAGI. The CDR3 sequence: CASSYSKGSLTGELFF. The CDR3 region has the DNA TGTGCCAGCAGTTACTCGAAGGGGTCTTTGACCGGGGAGCTGTTTTTT.

The V and J genes are TRBV9 and TRBJ2-2; D is unclear. V was cut by 1 base and J by 8 bases, with 6 bases left in between. Per germline, CDR1 SGDLS and CDR2 YYNGEE. The CDR3 extends over 12 amino acids. Written as DNA, the CDR3 is TGTGCCAGCAGCGTACTACCGGGGGAGCTGTTTTTT. Protein: CASSVLPGELFF.

The chain couples TRBV6-6 to TRBJ1-4; the D gene is possibly TRBD1 (5 bases). Germline V gives CDR1 MNHNY, CDR2 SVGAGI (reference sequence). The length of the CDR3 is 15 residues. V lost 2 bases and J 7 bases, leaving 14 bases between the germline ends. The CDR3 sequence is CASSYGGTRSEKLFF. In nucleotides, the CDR3 is TGTGCCAGCAGTTACGGGGGTACAAGGAGTGAAAAACTGTTTTTT.

The rearrangement links TRBV7-8 to TRBJ2-7; 9 nucleotides match TRBD1. The V gene's germline CDR1 is SGHVS and CDR2 FQNEAQ. With V trimmed by 5 bases and J by 4 bases, 3 bases remained unmatched. The CDR3 has 13 amino acids. CDR3 amino acids: CASSQDRGYEQYV. CDR3 nucleotide sequence: TGTGCCAGCAGCCAGGACAGGGGTTACGAGCAGTACGTC.

In its sample, this clone was seen a few times. The chain uses TRBV7-7 and TRBJ2-5; D could derive from TRBD1 or TRBD2 (6 bases each). CDR1 and CDR2 (germline): SSHAT, FNYEAQ (reference sequence). There are 13 residues in the CDR3. Deletions cut 5 bases from V and 4 bases from J, with 11 bases between. In DNA form, the CDR3 reads TGTGCCAGCAGCAGGGGGGCAAGAGAGACCCAGTACTTC. As protein: CASSRGARETQYF. Using reference TRBV7-7 and TRBJ2-5 for the parts outside the CDR3, the full variable domain is GAGVSQSPRYKVTKRGQDVTLRCDPISSHATLYWYQQALGQGPEFLTYFNYEAQPDKSGLPSDRFSAERPEGSISTLTIQRTEQRDSAMYRCASSRGARETQYFGPGTRLLVL.

V is TRBV5-1 and J is TRBJ2-7, with TRBD2 matching 7 bases. The CDR3 length is 15 residues. Germline CDR1 SGHRS, CDR2 YFSETQ. With 3 bases clipped from V and 4 bases from J, the junction kept 10 bases outside the gene matches. CDR3 in amino acids: CASSYAAGAVYEQYF. The CDR3 DNA reads TGCGCCAGCAGCTATGCGGCGGGAGCAGTGTACGAGCAGTACTTC.

This clone was recorded a few times. The chain carries TRBV5-4 and TRBJ1-1, with D unresolved. Germline CDR1 is SGHNT and CDR2 is YYREEE (reference sequence). Trimming left V 0 bases short and J 4 bases short, with 13 bases between. The CDR3 contains 15 residues. CDR3 sequence: CASSLVGLSGTEAFF. The CDR3 DNA reads TGTGCCAGCAGCTTGGTGGGCCTCTCGGGCACTGAAGCTTTCTTT.

The V call is TRBV5-6, the J call TRBJ1-3; D call uncertain. V dropped 2 bases and J dropped 0 bases, with 6 bases sitting between them. The germline gives CDR1 SGHDT, CDR2 YYEEEE. The CDR3 spans 14 residues. The DNA of the CDR3 is TGTGCCAGCAGCTTATTGCCCTCTGGAAACACCATATATTTT. Translation: CASSLLPSGNTIYF.

This clone was seen a few times. The chain carries TRBV29-1 and TRBJ1-2; maybe TRBD1 (6 bases). Germline lookup yields CDR1 SQVTM and CDR2 ANQGSEA. Trimming pared 7 bases from V and 5 bases from J, leaving 17 bases between. The CDR3 is made up of 13 amino acids. The CDR3, as DNA: TGCAGCGCTACGCCAGGGGAGAGATATGGCTACACCTTC. It yields the protein CSATPGERYGYTF.